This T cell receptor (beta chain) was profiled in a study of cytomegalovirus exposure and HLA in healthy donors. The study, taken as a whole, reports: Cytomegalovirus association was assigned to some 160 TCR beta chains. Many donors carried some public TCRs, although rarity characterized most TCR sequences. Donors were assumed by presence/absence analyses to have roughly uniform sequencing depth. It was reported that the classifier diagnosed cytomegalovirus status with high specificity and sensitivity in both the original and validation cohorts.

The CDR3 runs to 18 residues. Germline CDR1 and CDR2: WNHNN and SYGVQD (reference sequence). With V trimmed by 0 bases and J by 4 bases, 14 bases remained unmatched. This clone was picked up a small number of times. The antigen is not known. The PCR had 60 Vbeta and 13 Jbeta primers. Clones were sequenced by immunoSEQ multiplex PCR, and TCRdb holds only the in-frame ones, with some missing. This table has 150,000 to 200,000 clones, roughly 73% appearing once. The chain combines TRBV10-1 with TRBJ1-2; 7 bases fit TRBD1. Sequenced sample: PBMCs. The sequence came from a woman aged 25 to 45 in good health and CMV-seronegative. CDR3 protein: CASSESASLTGVIYGYTF. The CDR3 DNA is TGCGCCAGCAGTGAGTCTGCGAGTTTAACAGGGGTTATCTATGGCTACACCTTC.